This TCR beta chain is drawn from a study of blood T cell repertoires in COVID-19. As for the study in general: Acute and convalescent COVID-19 samples came from the United States, Italy and Spain. Nucleic acid was either cDNA or gDNA, and it came from T cells, B-cell-depleted T cells, or PBMCs.

Per the study methods: Amplified reference gene primers provided the basis for estimating nucleated cell counts. The method was immunoSEQ multiplex PCR; TCRdb's version includes in-frame clones alone and lacks a portion of them. V, J and clone size derive from that table, while D and trimming were established from the DNA sequence. The top ten clones hold 4% to 5% of a sample with 250,000 to 300,000 clones, nearly 90% of them seen once. Sequencing used peripheral blood. This receptor was identified in a woman in her thirties or forties who had recovered from COVID-19.

The CDR3 here is CASSLSNEQFF. CDR3 in DNA: TGTGCCAGCAGCCTTTCCAATGAGCAGTTCTTC. This sequence joins TRBV11-2 and TRBJ2-1; no firm D call. The CDR3 has 11 amino acids. CDR1 SGHAT and CDR2 FQNNGV come from the germline V gene. V was pared by 5 bases and J by 6 bases, with 5 bases between.